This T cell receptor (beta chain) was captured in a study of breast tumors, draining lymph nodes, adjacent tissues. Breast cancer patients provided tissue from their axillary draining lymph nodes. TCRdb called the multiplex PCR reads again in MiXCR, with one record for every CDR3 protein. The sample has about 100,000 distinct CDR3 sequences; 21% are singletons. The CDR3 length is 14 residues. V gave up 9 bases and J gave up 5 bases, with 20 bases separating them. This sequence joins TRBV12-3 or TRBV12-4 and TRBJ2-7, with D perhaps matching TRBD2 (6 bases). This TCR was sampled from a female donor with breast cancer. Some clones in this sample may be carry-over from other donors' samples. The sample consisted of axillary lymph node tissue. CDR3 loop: CASRGGAGPDEQYF. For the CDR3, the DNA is TGTGCCAGTCGGGGTGGGGCGGGACCCGACGAGCAGTACTTC.